One sample yielded the 15 T cell receptor beta chains listed below, sequenced in a study of T cells after yellow fever vaccination. TCRdb fed the 5' RACE reads into MiXCR, producing one record per CDR3 protein. The sample gives about 300,000 distinct CDR3 sequences, 3% to 4.5% of which show up once; 24% is in the top ten. The specimen comprised PBMCs, sampled 5 days after the yellow fever booster vaccination. The receptors stem from a young man who received the YFV17D yellow fever vaccine.

In this sample, this clonotype turned up a few times. This rearrangement joins TRBV12-5 to TRBJ1-2; 7 positions match TRBD1. The CDR3 has 14 residues. Trimming cost V 6 bases and J 4 bases; bases outside gene matches: 8. CDR1 and CDR2 (germline): LGHNT, FRNRAP. Here the CDR3 reads CASGPHRDSYGYTF. In nucleotides, the CDR3 is TGTGCTAGTGGCCCTCACAGGGACAGCTATGGCTACACCTTC.

This clonotype was detected many times. J is TRBJ1-5 and V is TRBV9, with 7 nucleotides matching TRBD1. Germline-derived CDR1 and CDR2 are SGDLS and YYNGEE. Trimming removed 3 bases from V and 0 bases from J; junction bases left unmatched: 3. The length of the CDR3 is 15 residues. The CDR3 loop reads CASSEGQFSNQPQHF. The DNA of the CDR3 is TGTGCCAGCAGCGAGGGACAGTTTAGCAATCAGCCCCAGCATTTT.

This sequence joins TRBV3-1 and TRBJ1-1, with TRBD1 matching over 8 bases. The V and J ends lost 6 bases and 3 bases, in that order; junction bases with no gene match: 9. This CDR3 region has 15 residues. Germline values: CDR1 LGHDT, CDR2 YNNKEL (reference sequence). Here the CDR3 reads CASSLGDRRDTEAFF. CDR3 DNA sequence: TGTGCCAGCAGTTTAGGGGACAGGAGAGACACTGAAGCTTTCTTT.

The V gene is TRBV12-3 or TRBV12-4, the J gene TRBJ2-3; the match to TRBD2 covers 7 bases. V lost 7 bases, J lost 3 bases, and 7 bases stayed unmatched. The CDR3 sequence is 14 residues long. CDR3 loop: CASTYAGVTDTQYF. The CDR3 DNA reads TGTGCCAGCACCTACGCGGGGGTTACAGATACGCAGTATTTT.

This clonotype was counted a few times. CDR3 in DNA: TGTGCCAGCACGGGCCTGGACAACGACAATGAGCAGTTCTTC. Encoded protein: CASTGLDNDNEQFF. The chain carries TRBV3-1 and TRBJ2-1; TRBD1 is a possible D gene (5 bases). Germline CDR1 and CDR2: LGHDT and YNNKEL (reference sequence). The ends were cut back, 7 bases at V and 5 bases at J, with 15 bases in the middle. The CDR3 contains 14 residues.

CDR3 sequence (DNA): TGCAGTGCTCCTCTTACCCGGAAGTATGGCTACACCTTC. It translates to CSAPLTRKYGYTF. The chain uses TRBV20-1 and TRBJ1-2; D not resolved. Germline V gene data show CDR1 as DFQATT and CDR2 as SNEGSKA (reference sequence). The CDR3 is 13 amino acids. V was clipped by 5 bases and J by 5 bases, with 15 bases between them.

The chain employs TRBV19 and TRBJ1-3; D not resolved. V dropped 3 bases and J dropped 0 bases, with 9 bases sitting between them. Germline loops: CDR1 LNHDA, CDR2 SQIVND (reference sequence). CDR3 length: 15 residues. CDR3 sequence reads: CASSIFEFSGNTIYF. CDR3 nucleotides: TGTGCCAGTAGTATTTTCGAGTTCTCTGGAAACACCATATATTTT.

The table lists this clonotype with many counts. This sequence joins TRBV5-1 and TRBJ2-5; TRBD2 might be the D (5 bases). CDR3 length: 15 residues. V dropped 5 bases and J dropped 2 bases, with 16 bases sitting between them. From germline, CDR1 is SGHRS and CDR2 YFSETQ. The CDR3 DNA sequence: TGCGCCAGCAGTGTCGGGGAGATACCACAAGAGACCCAGTACTTC. It yields the protein CASSVGEIPQETQYF.

A few counts support this clonotype. This chain connects TRBV5-1 to TRBJ1-3; D is undetermined. The CDR3 contains 16 residues. Germline-derived CDR1 and CDR2 are SGHRS and YFSETQ. Trimming shortened V by 4 bases and J by 2 bases, and 16 bases separated the two germline ends. The CDR3 protein is CASSDGPVGAGNTIYF. CDR3 DNA sequence: TGCGCCAGCAGCGACGGCCCAGTGGGAGCTGGAAACACCATATATTTT.

This clonotype was recorded a few times. V is TRBV20-1 and J is TRBJ2-7; the match to TRBD1 covers 8 bases. This CDR3 region has 13 residues. The germline CDR1 and CDR2 sequences are DFQATT and SNEGSKA (reference sequence). Losses at the gene ends were 5 bases for V and 0 bases for J; bases not matched to a gene: 3. CDR3 protein: CSAADRVSYEQYF. DNA for the CDR3: TGCAGTGCTGCGGACAGGGTCTCCTACGAGCAGTACTTC.

This clonotype was seen more than once but under ten times. The J gene is TRBJ2-7, the V gene TRBV27, with a possible D match to TRBD1 (6 bases). Germline V gene data show CDR1 as MNHEY and CDR2 as SMNVEV (reference sequence). V was trimmed by 0 bases and J by 2 bases, leaving 11 bases between them. The CDR3 is 15 amino acids. Here the CDR3 reads CASSLSAGDTYEQYF. The DNA of the CDR3 is TGTGCCAGCAGTTTATCTGCAGGGGATACCTACGAGCAGTACTTC.

This clonotype was counted only a few times. The genes are TRBV3-1 and TRBJ1-5; 8 bases are shared with TRBD1. CDR3 length: 15 amino acids. V shed 0 bases, J shed 5 bases, and the junction held 3 bases outside the gene matches. Germline V CDR1 and CDR2: LGHDT, YNNKEL (reference sequence). DNA of the CDR3: TGTGCCAGCAGCCAAGAGGGGACAGGTTATCAGCCCCAGCATTTT. Translated: CASSQEGTGYQPQHF. The variable domain in full, completed from reference TRBV3-1 and TRBJ1-5, reads DTAVSQTPKYLVTQMGNDKSIKCEQNLGHDTMYWYKQDSKKFLKIMFSYNNKELIINETVPNRFSPKSPDKAHLNLHINSLELGDSAVYFCASSQEGTGYQPQHFGDGTRLSIL.

This clonotype has a handful of counts. The chain couples TRBV29-1 to TRBJ2-3, with TRBD1 matching 9 bases. With 4 bases clipped from V and 14 bases from J, the junction kept 13 bases outside the gene matches. The CDR3 has 13 amino acids. The germline gives CDR1 SQVTM, CDR2 ANQGSEA. The CDR3 nucleotides are TGCAGCGTTGGGGGGACAGGGAGACTCTTCTCGTATTTT. Its protein is CSVGGTGRLFSYF.

This clonotype was observed many times. The rearrangement links TRBV4-1 to TRBJ2-5, with D hard to call. CDR1 is MGHRA and CDR2 is YSYEKL in the germline V gene. This CDR3 spans 15 amino acids. Trimming took 0 bases from V and 4 from J, leaving 12 bases between them. The CDR3 DNA sequence: TGCGCCAGCAGCCAAGACGGGTCAGGTATAGAGACCCAGTACTTC. This translates into CASSQDGSGIETQYF.

The rearrangement joins TRBV7-3 to TRBJ1-6; maybe TRBD1 (6 bases). Trimming left V 1 base short and J 9 bases short, with 13 bases between. The CDR3 is 15 amino acids. From germline, CDR1 is SGHTA and CDR2 FQGTGA. This CDR3 reads CASSLNAGVISPLHF. Written as DNA, the CDR3 is TGTGCCAGCAGCTTAAATGCAGGGGTCATTTCACCCCTCCACTTT.